The TCR beta chain under discussion was sequenced for a study of CD8 T cells in Susac syndrome (dated by TCRdb to between 2018 and 2021). Looking at the study overall: Of the Susac syndrome patients who were sequenced, eight or nine were in clinical remission while more than five had clinically active disease. At blood withdrawal, Susac syndrome patients were either therapy-naive, taking corticosteroids (in some cases with IVIg as well), or taking IVIg alone. The study used repertoire sequencing to test whether antigen drove CD8+ T cell activation and differentiation in Susac syndrome. General conclusions and limits of the study: The number of individuals in the TCR sequencing and HLA analysis was acknowledged as relatively small. The CD4+ T cell repertoire of patients with Susac syndrome showed no detectable clonal expansion.

RNA was extracted with the RNeasy kit and 0.5 to 1 ug was reverse transcribed using random hexamers. The immunoSEQ multiplex PCR assay, covering 54 Vbeta and 13 Jbeta segments, was used to amplify TCR beta CDR3 regions. PCR amplification bias was corrected by using a synthetic template baseline for primer optimization and computational correction. The study's processing was this. Only productive sequences were kept, with reads annotated to V, D and J genes according to IMGT and analyzed in immunoSEQ Analyzer. Clonality was calculated as one minus the Shannon entropy normalized by log2 of the number of productive unique sequences. For each patient and control, public and private clones were evaluated within the 100 most prevalent clones. A clone was defined as Susac-specific if it was absent from the healthy and MS cohorts, from roughly 1,000 published viral clones and from other ImmuneACCESS disease sequences. Clones were called with MiXCR by TCRdb after fastp trimmed the public reads at Q25, and only in-frame beta chains were retained. Rows matching on CDR3 protein sequence are summarized as one entry with the most common DNA and genes. TCRdb's processing, not the authors', yielded these V and J calls. The sample table records roughly 80,000 distinct CDR3 sequences; 93% of these occur just once. The ten most abundant clones make up roughly 0.5% of the sample.

CDR3 length: 19 amino acids, cysteine to phenylalanine. Only CDR3 DNA remains: 57 bases, in frame from the first base. At the junction V is shortened by 5 bases and J by 7 bases, with 29 bases in between. Reading the germline V gene gives CDR1 KGHSH and CDR2 LQKENI. This clonotype appeared once. What this receptor recognizes is not known. No clone much larger than this one lies a single base away; base qualities are absent. One read alone lends weak support. Peripheral blood CD8+ and CD4+ T cells from healthy donors, Susac syndrome patients and multiple sclerosis patients were profiled by high-throughput TCR beta sequencing. The Susac syndrome patients fulfilled recently defined diagnostic criteria for either definite or probable disease. Bulk CD8+ and CD4+ T cells were purified magnetically by negative isolation, whereas CD8+ TEMRA cells were enriched by FACS. Blood was collected in EDTA tubes and processed within 24 hours, with PBMCs isolated through density gradient centrifugation. PBMCs intended for TCR sequencing were frozen in liquid nitrogen and were later thawed in a 37 degrees C water bath. The sorted or isolated CD4+, CD8+ and CD8+ TEMRA cells had a purity of 90% or higher.

In this chain, TRBV18 is recombined with TRBJ2-2, with a tentative D call of TRBD1 or TRBD2, each matching 5 bases. Sequencing was carried out using CD4+ T cells from PBMCs. This clonotype was obtained from a human donor with Susac syndrome. The bases are TGTGCCAGCTCAGCGGTGGGCCTTACGGGGACCCGGACGGGCGGGGAGCTGTTTTTT. Translated, this is CASSAVGLTGTRTGGELFF.